This is a list of T cell receptor beta chains from one sample in a study of CD8+ T cells in alopecia areata. TCRdb's copy holds only in-frame clones and misses some; the assay was immunoSEQ multiplex PCR. The data show some 110,000 clones, 50% to 75% seen once. This sample comprised CD8+ T cells sorted from blood, obtained at week 4, from a patient treated with tofacitinib. These receptors came from a human donor with alopecia areata. The CDR3 runs from the conserved cysteine through the conserved F or W. A D gene is named only where the DNA matches it firmly. Expanded clones are given a class, and other clones once, few, many or no size at all.

>-|TRBJ2-5|TRBV10-3|TRBD1
CAISPTLTGGEETQYF
TGTGCCATCAGTCCTACCTTGACAGGGGGCGAAGAGACCCAGTACTTC
>few|TRBJ1-1|TRBV27|-
CASRHSPNGGLYTEAFF
TGTGCCAGCAGACACTCCCCCAACGGGGGTTTGTACACTGAAGCTTTCTTT
>-|TRBJ2-7|TRBV5-1|TRBD1
CASSPGQGSYEQYF
TGCGCCAGCAGCCCGGGACAGGGTTCCTACGAGCAGTACTTC
>few|TRBJ2-7|TRBV30|-
CAWSVIGNEQYF
TGTGCCTGGAGTGTAATAGGGAACGAGCAGTACTTC
>-|TRBJ2-1|TRBV29-1|-
CSGRPDWLEDEQFF
TGCAGTGGCCGGCCGGACTGGTTGGAGGATGAGCAGTTCTTC
>few|TRBJ1-1|TRBV29-1|-
CSVEREWAFF
TGCAGCGTTGAACGAGAGTGGGCTTTCTTT
>-|TRBJ2-5|TRBV9|-
CASSVGGAETQYF
TGTGCCAGCAGCGTAGGGGGGGCAGAGACCCAGTACTTC
>few|TRBJ2-7|TRBV4-1|-
CASSQVGSYEQYF
TGCGCCAGCAGCCAAGTAGGGTCGTACGAGCAGTACTTC
>few|TRBJ2-1|TRBV28|-
CASSFGVSYNEQFF
TGTGCCAGCAGTTTTGGAGTCTCCTACAATGAGCAGTTCTTC
>-|TRBJ1-1|TRBV29-1|-
CSVVGSRNTEAFF
TGCAGCGTTGTTGGGTCCCGGAACACTGAAGCTTTCTTT
>many|TRBJ2-1|TRBV27|TRBD1
CASGDRGMNEQFF
TGTGCCAGCGGGGACAGGGGAATGAATGAGCAGTTCTTC
>few|TRBJ2-7|TRBV20-1|-
CSARGDYEQYF
TGCAGTGCTAGGGGAGACTACGAGCAGTACTTC
>-|TRBJ2-1|TRBV29-1|-
CSVGTDYNEQFF
TGCAGCGTTGGCACAGATTACAATGAGCAGTTCTTC
>few|TRBJ1-6|TRBV13|-
CASSSPDSNSPLHF
TGTGCCAGCAGCTCCCCGGACAGTAATTCACCCCTCCACTTT
>-|TRBJ2-1|TRBV27|TRBD1
CASSLGGQDNEQFF
TGTGCCAGCAGTTTAGGGGGACAGGACAATGAGCAGTTCTTC
>-|TRBJ1-1|TRBV29-1|TRBD1
CSVEDSSGTGDLEAFF
TGCAGCGTTGAAGATTCATCCGGGACAGGGGACCTTGAAGCTTTCTTT
>few|TRBJ2-5|TRBV18|TRBD2
CASSPSPSGGQETQYF
TGTGCCAGCTCACCCAGCCCTAGCGGGGGCCAAGAGACCCAGTACTTC
>-|TRBJ2-7|TRBV7-9|-
CASSLVGYEQYF
TGTGCCAGCAGCTTAGTGGGCTACGAGCAGTACTTC
>-|TRBJ2-5|TRBV4-1|-
CASSQVGTGETQYF
TGCGCCAGCAGTCAAGTCGGGACTGGGGAGACCCAGTACTTC
>-|TRBJ1-5|TRBV27|-
CASSLEGGGNQPQHF
TGTGCCAGCAGTTTGGAGGGAGGGGGCAATCAGCCCCAGCATTTT
>-|TRBJ2-5|TRBV4-1|-
CASSQDFDGGPETQYF
TGCGCCAGCAGCCAAGATTTTGATGGGGGGCCAGAGACCCAGTACTTC
>few|TRBJ1-1|TRBV28|TRBD1
CASSLEGQYTEAFF
TGTGCCAGCAGTTTGGAGGGACAGTACACTGAAGCTTTCTTT
>-|TRBJ2-7|TRBV16|-
CASSQTYEQYF
TGTGCCAGCAGCCAGACCTACGAGCAGTACTTC
>-|TRBJ1-1|TRBV29-1|-
CSVEDGRVLAFF
TGCAGCGTTGAAGACGGCAGGGTTCTGGCTTTCTTT
>-|TRBJ1-6|TRBV6-5|TRBD1
CASSGQGKSPLHF
TGTGCCAGCAGTGGACAGGGCAAATCACCCCTCCACTTT
>few|TRBJ2-3|TRBV29-1|-
CSVEGLYGTDTDTQYF
TGCAGCGTTGAAGGGCTTTATGGAACAGACACAGATACGCAGTATTTT
>once|TRBJ2-7|TRBV30|TRBD1
CAHRVGQSVYEQYF
TGTGCCCATCGGGTGGGACAGTCTGTCTACGAGCAGTACTTC
>-|TRBJ2-7|TRBV7-2|-
CASSLEIGTYEQYF
TGTGCCAGCAGCCTAGAGATAGGGACCTACGAGCAGTACTTC
>-|TRBJ1-2|TRBV6-5|-
CASSSSGYGYTF
TGTGCCAGCAGTTCAAGTGGCTATGGCTACACCTTC
>few|TRBJ2-3|TRBV29-1|-
CSVVPSLRTDTQYF
TGCAGCGTTGTTCCCTCATTGCGGACAGATACGCAGTATTTT
>-|TRBJ2-7|TRBV7-6|-
CASSFAGSYEQYF
TGTGCCAGCAGCTTTGCCGGGTCCTACGAGCAGTACTTC
>-|TRBJ2-5|TRBV2|-
CASIAVETQYF
TGTGCCAGCATCGCGGTTGAGACCCAGTACTTC
>few|TRBJ2-7|TRBV4-1|-
CASSLRDTSYEQYF
TGCGCCAGCAGCCTCAGGGACACTTCCTACGAGCAGTACTTC
>-|TRBJ2-6|TRBV30|-
CAWNPDSGANVLTF
TGTGCCTGGAACCCGGACTCTGGGGCCAACGTCCTGACTTTC
>-|TRBJ1-5|TRBV5-1|-
CASSAGGREQPQHF
TGCGCCAGCAGCGCTGGCGGTAGGGAACAGCCCCAGCATTTT
>-|TRBJ1-5|TRBV30|-
CAWGIYGQPQHF
TGTGCCTGGGGGATATACGGGCAGCCCCAGCATTTT
>few|TRBJ2-1|TRBV21-1|-
CASSKAGLGLLAPNEQFF
TGTGCCAGCAGCAAAGCGGGCCTAGGATTATTAGCGCCAAATGAGCAGTTCTTC
>few|TRBJ2-7|TRBV6-5|-
CASSYGGVGYEQYF
TGTGCCAGCAGTTATGGAGGGGTAGGGTACGAGCAGTACTTC
>few|TRBJ1-1|TRBV30|-
CAWSVDTDTEAFF
TGTGCCTGGAGTGTAGATACGGACACTGAAGCTTTCTTT
>-|TRBJ2-7|TRBV15|-
CATSRDGLTYEQYF
TGTGCCACCAGCAGAGATGGCCTCACCTACGAGCAGTACTTC
>-|TRBJ2-1|TRBV30|-
CAYSEGPPYNEQFF
TGTGCCTACTCGGAGGGGCCCCCCTACAATGAGCAGTTCTTC
>-|TRBJ2-5|TRBV7-9|TRBD1
CASSRGQQSQETQYF
TGTGCCAGCAGCAGGGGACAGCAAAGTCAAGAGACCCAGTACTTC
>few|TRBJ2-1|TRBV29-1|-
CSTGSYNEQFF
TGCAGTACAGGGTCCTACAATGAGCAGTTCTTC
>-|TRBJ2-3|TRBV5-6|-
CASSLDLESADTQYF
TGTGCCAGCAGCTTGGACCTGGAAAGCGCAGATACGCAGTATTTT
>-|TRBJ1-1|TRBV30|-
CAWTRTENTEAFF
TGTGCCTGGACACGGACGGAGAACACTGAAGCTTTCTTT
>-|TRBJ2-4|TRBV15|-
CATSRDRLVREVAKNIQYF
TGTGCCACCAGCAGAGATAGACTAGTCCGTGAGGTAGCCAAAAACATTCAGTACTTC
>-|TRBJ1-6|TRBV7-9|-
CASSLGWGKTAVLHF
TGTGCCAGCAGCTTAGGGTGGGGGAAGACAGCCGTCCTCCACTTT
>-|TRBJ2-7|TRBV13|TRBD1
CASSLPGSQGVREQYF
TGTGCCAGCAGCTTACCAGGAAGCCAGGGGGTGCGTGAGCAGTACTTC
>few|TRBJ1-6|TRBV5-6|TRBD1
CASSYLQGLRSPLHF
TGTGCCAGCAGCTACCTACAGGGGCTTCGTTCACCCCTCCACTTT
>-|TRBJ2-5|TRBV11-2|-
CASSLDMAGSFQETQYF
TGTGCCAGCAGCTTAGATATGGCAGGGAGTTTCCAAGAGACCCAGTACTTC
>-|TRBJ2-1|TRBV30|-
CARRTANYNEQFF
TGTGCCCGGCGGACAGCTAACTACAATGAGCAGTTCTTC
>few|TRBJ2-3|TRBV14|-
CASSNVFGGGHPDTQYF
TGTGCCAGCAGCAACGTATTCGGCGGGGGCCACCCAGATACGCAGTATTTT
>-|TRBJ2-7|TRBV30|-
CAWMGFPYYEQYF
TGTGCCTGGATGGGATTCCCTTACTACGAGCAGTACTTC
>-|TRBJ1-1|TRBV19|-
CASSIMSGTEAFF
TGTGCCAGTAGTATTATGTCGGGGACTGAAGCTTTCTTT